The present T cell receptor (beta chain) was sequenced within a study of T cell responses to AZD1222 COVID-19 vaccine. General study findings and limits: Spike-specific TCR breadth rose after two AZD1222 doses, and depth rose as well. The study identified only six AZD1222 recipients as seropositive at baseline. Regions left unmutated in variants are reportedly the target of nearly half of spike-specific TCRs.

A note on this clone: Antigen unknown.

Produced via immunoSEQ multiplex PCR; TCRdb's table is partial and in-frame only. This repertoire shows tens of thousands of clones, over 75% found once; its top ten account for less than 15%. CDR1 is SGHAT and CDR2 is FQNNGV in the germline V gene. J gave up 6 bases and V 5 bases, and 8 bases lay outside the gene matches. This CDR3 is 14 amino acids long. This specimen was peripheral blood, taken on day 0 of AZD1222 vaccination. This clonotype originated in an adult in good health. The chain recombines TRBV11-2 with TRBJ2-7, with 9 bases fitting TRBD2. This chain's CDR3 is CASSPLAGPLEQYF. As DNA, the CDR3 is TGTGCCAGCAGCCCCCTAGCGGGGCCCCTCGAGCAGTACTTC.